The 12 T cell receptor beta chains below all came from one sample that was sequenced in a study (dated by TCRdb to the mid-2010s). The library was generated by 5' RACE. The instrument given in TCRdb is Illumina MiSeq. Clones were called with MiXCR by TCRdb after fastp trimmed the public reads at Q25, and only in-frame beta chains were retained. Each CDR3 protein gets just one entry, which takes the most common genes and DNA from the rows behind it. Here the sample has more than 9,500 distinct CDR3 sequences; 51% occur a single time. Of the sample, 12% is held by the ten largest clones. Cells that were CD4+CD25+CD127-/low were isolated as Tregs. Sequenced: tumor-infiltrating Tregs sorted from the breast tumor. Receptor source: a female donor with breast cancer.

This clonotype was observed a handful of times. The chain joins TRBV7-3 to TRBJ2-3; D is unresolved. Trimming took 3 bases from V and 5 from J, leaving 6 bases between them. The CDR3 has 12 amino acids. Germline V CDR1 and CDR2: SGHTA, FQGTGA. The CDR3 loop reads CASSFKEDTQYF. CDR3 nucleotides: TGTGCCAGCAGCTTTAAGGAAGATACGCAGTATTTT.

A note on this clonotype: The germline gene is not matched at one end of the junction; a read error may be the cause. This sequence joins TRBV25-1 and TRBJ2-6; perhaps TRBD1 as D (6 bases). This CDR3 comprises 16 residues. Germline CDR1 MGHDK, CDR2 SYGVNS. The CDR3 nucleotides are TGTGCCAGCAGTGACCCAGGACAGCCCGGGCCCAACGTCCTGACCTTC. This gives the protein CASSDPGQPGPNVLTF.

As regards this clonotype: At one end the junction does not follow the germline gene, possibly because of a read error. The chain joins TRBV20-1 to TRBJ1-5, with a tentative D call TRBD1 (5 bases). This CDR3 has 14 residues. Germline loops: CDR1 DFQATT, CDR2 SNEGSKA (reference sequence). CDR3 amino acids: CGARDPRESRAQHF. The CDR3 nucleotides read TGCGGTGCTAGAGATCCGAGGGAGAGCAGGGCCCAGCATTTT.

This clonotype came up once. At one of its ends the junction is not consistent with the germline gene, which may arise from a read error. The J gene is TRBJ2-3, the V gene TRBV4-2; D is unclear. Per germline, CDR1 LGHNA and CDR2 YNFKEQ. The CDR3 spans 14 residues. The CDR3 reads CACSQWASTDTQYF. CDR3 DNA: TGTGCCTGCAGCCAATGGGCGAGCACAGATACGCAGTATTTT.

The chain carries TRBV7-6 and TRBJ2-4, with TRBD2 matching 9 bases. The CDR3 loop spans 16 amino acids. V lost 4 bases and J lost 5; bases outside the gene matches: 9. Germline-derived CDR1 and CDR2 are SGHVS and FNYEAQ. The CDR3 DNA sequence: TGTGCCAGCAGCTCCCGAAGCGGGAGGTTCCAAAACATTCAGTACTTC. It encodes CASSSRSGRFQNIQYF.

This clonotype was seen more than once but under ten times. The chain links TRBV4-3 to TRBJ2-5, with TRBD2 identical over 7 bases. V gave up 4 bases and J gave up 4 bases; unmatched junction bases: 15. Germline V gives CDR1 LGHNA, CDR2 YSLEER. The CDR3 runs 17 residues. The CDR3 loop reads CASSPLVVVRERETQYF. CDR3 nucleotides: TGCGCCAGCAGCCCACTCGTGGTGGTGCGGGAGAGAGAGACCCAGTACTTC.

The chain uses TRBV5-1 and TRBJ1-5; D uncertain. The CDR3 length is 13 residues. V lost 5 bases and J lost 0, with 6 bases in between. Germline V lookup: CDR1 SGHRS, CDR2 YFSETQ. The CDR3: CASSPYSNQPQHF. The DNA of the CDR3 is TGCGCCAGCAGTCCTTATAGCAATCAGCCCCAGCATTTT.

CDR3 sequence (DNA): TGCAGTGCTAGTGCCCGAGCGGGAGGGATAGATACGCAGTATTTT. Translation gives CSASARAGGIDTQYF. J is TRBJ2-3 and V is TRBV20-1, with TRBD2 matching 10 bases. The CDR3 is 15 residues long. After removal of 3 bases from V and 5 bases from J, the junction contained 8 bases not matched to a gene. Germline-derived CDR1 and CDR2 are DFQATT and SNEGSKA (reference sequence).

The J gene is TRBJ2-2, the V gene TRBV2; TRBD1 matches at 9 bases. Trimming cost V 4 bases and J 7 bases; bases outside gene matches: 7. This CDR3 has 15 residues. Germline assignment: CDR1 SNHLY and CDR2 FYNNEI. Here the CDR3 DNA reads TGTGCCAGCAGTGTCACAGGGGGCGTTGGCGGGGAGCTGTTTTTT. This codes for CASSVTGGVGGELFF.

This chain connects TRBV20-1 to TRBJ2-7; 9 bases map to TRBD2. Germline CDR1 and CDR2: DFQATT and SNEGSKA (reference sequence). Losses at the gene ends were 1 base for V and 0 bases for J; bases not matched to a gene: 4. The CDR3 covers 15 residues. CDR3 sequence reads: CSARVVTSGSYEQYV. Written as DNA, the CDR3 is TGCAGTGCTAGAGTTGTGACTAGCGGCTCCTACGAGCAGTACGTC.

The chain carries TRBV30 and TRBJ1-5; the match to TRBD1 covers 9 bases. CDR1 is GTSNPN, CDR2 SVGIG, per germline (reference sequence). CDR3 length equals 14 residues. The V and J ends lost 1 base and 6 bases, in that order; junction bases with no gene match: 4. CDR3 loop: CAWSGGQGGQPQHF. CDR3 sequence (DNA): TGTGCCTGGAGTGGGGGACAGGGCGGTCAGCCCCAGCATTTT.

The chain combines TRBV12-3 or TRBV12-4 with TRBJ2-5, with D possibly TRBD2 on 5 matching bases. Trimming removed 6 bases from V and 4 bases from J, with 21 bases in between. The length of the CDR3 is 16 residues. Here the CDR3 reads CASSSDRRTSLETQYF. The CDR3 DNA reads TGTGCCAGCAGCTCAGACCGACGGACTTCACTAGAGACCCAGTACTTC.